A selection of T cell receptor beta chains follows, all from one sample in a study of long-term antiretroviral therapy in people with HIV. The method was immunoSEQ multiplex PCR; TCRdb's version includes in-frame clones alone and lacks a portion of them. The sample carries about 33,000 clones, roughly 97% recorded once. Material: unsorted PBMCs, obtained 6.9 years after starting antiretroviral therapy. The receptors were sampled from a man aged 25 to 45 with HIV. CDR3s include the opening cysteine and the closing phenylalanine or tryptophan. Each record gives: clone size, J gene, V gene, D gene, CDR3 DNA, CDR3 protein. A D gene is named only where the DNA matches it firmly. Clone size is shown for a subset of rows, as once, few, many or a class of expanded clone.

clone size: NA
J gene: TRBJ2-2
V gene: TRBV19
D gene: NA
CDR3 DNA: TGTGCCAGTAGTATGCAGATCCTCGGGGAGCTGTTTTTT
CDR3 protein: CASSMQILGELFF

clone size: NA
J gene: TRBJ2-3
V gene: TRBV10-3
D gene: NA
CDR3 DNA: TGTGCCATCAGTGATATTTCCACAGATACGCAGTATTTT
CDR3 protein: CAISDISTDTQYF

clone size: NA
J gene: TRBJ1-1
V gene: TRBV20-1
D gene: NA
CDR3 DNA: TGCAGTGCAAGAGAGTACACTGAAGCTTTCTTT
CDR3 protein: CSAREYTEAFF

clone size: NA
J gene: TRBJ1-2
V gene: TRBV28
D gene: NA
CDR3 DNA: TGTGCCAGCAGTTTCCCTCGGGGTCTGGGCGATGGCTACACCTTC
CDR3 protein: CASSFPRGLGDGYTF

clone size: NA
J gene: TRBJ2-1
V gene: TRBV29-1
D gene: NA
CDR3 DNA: TGCAGCGTTGCAACGGGTCATGAGCAGTTCTTC
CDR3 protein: CSVATGHEQFF

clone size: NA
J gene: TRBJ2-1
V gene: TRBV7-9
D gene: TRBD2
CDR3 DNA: TGTGCCAGCAGTGAGGGGCTAGCGGGAGTTCGGTTCGATGAGCAGTTCTTC
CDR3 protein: CASSEGLAGVRFDEQFF

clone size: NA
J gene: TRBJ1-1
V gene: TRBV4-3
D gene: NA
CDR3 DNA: TGCGCCAGCAGCCAAGATCCCCGGCAGATAGCCCCGAACACTGAAGCTTTCTTT
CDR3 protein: CASSQDPRQIAPNTEAFF

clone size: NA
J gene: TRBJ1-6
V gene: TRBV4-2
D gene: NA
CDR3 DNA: TGTGCCAGCAGCCAAGATCCGACGCAGGATTTTTCACCCCTCCACTTT
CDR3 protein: CASSQDPTQDFSPLHF

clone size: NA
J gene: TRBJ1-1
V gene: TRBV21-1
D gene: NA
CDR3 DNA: TGTGCCAGCAGCCCCCACCGCGGGGGTTGGGAGCGGAACACTGAAGCTTTCTTT
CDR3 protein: CASSPHRGGWERNTEAFF

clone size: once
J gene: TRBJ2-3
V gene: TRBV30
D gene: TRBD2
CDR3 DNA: TGTGCCTGGAGTGAAGCGGGAGGGTATGCAGATACGCAGTATTTT
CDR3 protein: CAWSEAGGYADTQYF

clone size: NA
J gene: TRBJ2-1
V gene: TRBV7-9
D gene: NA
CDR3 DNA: TGTGCCAGCAGCTCCCAAATAGCTGGGTGGATTGAGCAGTTCTTC
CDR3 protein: CASSSQIAGWIEQFF

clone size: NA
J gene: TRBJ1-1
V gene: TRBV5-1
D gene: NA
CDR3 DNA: TGCGCCAGCAGTTCGATCTCGAACACTGAAGCTTTCTTT
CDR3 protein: CASSSISNTEAFF

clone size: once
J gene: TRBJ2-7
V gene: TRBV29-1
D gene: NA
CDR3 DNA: TGCAGCGTTGAATTGGGGGGCTACGAGCAGTACTTC
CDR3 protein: CSVELGGYEQYF

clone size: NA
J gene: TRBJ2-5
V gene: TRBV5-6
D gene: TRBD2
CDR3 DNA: TGTGCCAGCAGCCCTGGGGTAGCGGGGAGGGTCGAGCAAGAGACCCAGTACTTC
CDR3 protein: CASSPGVAGRVEQETQYF

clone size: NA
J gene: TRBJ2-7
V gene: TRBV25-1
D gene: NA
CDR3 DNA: TGTGCCAGCAGTGAATCTGGGGCTCAAGTGTACGAGCAGTACTTC
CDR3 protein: CASSESGAQVYEQYF

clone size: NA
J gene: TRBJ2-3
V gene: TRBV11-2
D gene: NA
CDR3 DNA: TGTGCCAGCAGCCTATCCGGGGGCGGGGATACGCAGTATTTT
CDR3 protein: CASSLSGGGDTQYF

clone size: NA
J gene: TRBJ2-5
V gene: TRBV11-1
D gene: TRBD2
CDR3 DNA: TGTGCCAGCAGCTCCCCCGGGACTAGCGGATTCCAAGAGACCCAGTACTTC
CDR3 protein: CASSSPGTSGFQETQYF

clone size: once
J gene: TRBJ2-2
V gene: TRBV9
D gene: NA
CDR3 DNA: TGTGCCAGCAGCGCCGGACCTAACACCGGGGAGCTGTTTTTT
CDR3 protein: CASSAGPNTGELFF

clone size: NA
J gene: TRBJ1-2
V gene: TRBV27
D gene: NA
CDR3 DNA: TGTGCCAGCAGCTTAACACCTAACTATGGCTACACCTTC
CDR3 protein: CASSLTPNYGYTF

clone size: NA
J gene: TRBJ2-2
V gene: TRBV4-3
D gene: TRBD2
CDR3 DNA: TGCGCCAGCAGCCAAGATTCCCTACTAGCGGGAGCTGTCGACACCGGGGAGCTGTTTTTT
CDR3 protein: CASSQDSLLAGAVDTGELFF

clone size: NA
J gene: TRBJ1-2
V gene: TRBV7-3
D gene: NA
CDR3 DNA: TGTGCCAGCAGCTTTCCGGGGGCCGAATATGGCTACACCTTC
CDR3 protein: CASSFPGAEYGYTF

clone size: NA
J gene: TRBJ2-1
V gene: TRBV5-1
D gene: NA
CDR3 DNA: TGCGCCACAGGAGGTCCCGGGGAGAACGACAATGAGCAGTTCTTC
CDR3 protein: CATGGPGENDNEQFF

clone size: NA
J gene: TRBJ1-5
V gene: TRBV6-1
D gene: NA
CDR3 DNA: TGTGCCAGCACCAAAGATGGGTCAGACAATCAGCCCCAGCATTTT
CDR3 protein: CASTKDGSDNQPQHF

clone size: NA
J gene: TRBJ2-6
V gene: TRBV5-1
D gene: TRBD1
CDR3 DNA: TGCGCCAGCAGCGACAGGGCGTTGGGCTCTGGGGCCAACGTCCTGACTTTC
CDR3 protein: CASSDRALGSGANVLTF

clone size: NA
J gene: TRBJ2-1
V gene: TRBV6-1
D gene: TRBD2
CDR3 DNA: TGTGCCAGCAGTGACCCGGGACTAGCGGGAAGATACAATGAGCAGTTCTTC
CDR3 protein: CASSDPGLAGRYNEQFF

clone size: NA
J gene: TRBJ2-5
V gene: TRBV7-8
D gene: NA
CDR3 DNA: TGTGCCAGCAGCTTAACGGCCAGACAAGAGACCCAGTACTTC
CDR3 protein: CASSLTARQETQYF

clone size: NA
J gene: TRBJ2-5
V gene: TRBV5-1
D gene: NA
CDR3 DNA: TGCGCCAGCAGCCCGACTACCGGAGGACCCCAGTACTTC
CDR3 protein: CASSPTTGGPQYF

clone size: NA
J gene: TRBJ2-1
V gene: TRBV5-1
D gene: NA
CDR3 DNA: TGCGCCAGCAGCTACGATGACAGGCTGTACAATGAGCAGTTCTTC
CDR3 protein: CASSYDDRLYNEQFF

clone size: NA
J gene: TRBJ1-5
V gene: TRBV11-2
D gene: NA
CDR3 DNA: TGTGCCAGCAGCTTTGGAGAAAATCAGCCCCAGCATTTT
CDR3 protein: CASSFGENQPQHF

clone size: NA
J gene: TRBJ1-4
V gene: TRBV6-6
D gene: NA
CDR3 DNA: TGTGCCAGCAGTTATAGGACACAGGCAACTAATGAAAAACTGTTTTTT
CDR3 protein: CASSYRTQATNEKLFF

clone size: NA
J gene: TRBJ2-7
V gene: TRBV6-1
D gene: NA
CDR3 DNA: TGTGCCAGCAGCAGCGGTACACCCCCGGCCTACGAGCAGTACTTC
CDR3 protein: CASSSGTPPAYEQYF

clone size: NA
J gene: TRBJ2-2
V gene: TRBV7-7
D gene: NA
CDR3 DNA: TGTGCTAGCAGCTTAGCTTCCGCCCGCAACACCGGGGAGCTGTTTTTT
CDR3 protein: CASSLASARNTGELFF

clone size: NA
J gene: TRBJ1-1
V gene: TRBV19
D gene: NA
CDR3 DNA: TGTGCCAGTAGTATAGGGCGGCGAGCTTTCTTT
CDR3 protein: CASSIGRRAFF

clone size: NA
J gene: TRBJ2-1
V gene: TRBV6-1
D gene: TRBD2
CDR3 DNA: TGTGCCAGCAGTGAAGCTAGCGGGGGGGCTAGTGAGCAGTTCTTC
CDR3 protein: CASSEASGGASEQFF

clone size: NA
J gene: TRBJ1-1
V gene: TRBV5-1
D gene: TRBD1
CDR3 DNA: TGCGCCAGCAACTGGGGGACAGGGGTTAGCACTGAAGCTTTCTTT
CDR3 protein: CASNWGTGVSTEAFF